This is a list of T cell receptor beta chains from one sample in a study of blood T cells in healthy people across ages. One entry per CDR3 protein results from TCRdb running MiXCR on the 5' RACE reads. The sample records approximately 960,000 distinct CDR3 sequences, almost 30% being singletons. Another study also made use of these data, one on T cells of mothers and their children.

The material sequenced was blood. The source is a woman aged 40 to 50 in good health. Each CDR3 is given with its conserved first and last residue. Clone size is stated in some rows and not others, as once, few, many or a class when expanded.

clone_size	v_call	j_call	cdr3_aa
many	TRBV6-6	TRBJ2-7	CAMGGGYEQYF
many	TRBV7-2	TRBJ1-2	CASSSRNQNYGYTF
few	TRBV18	TRBJ2-5	CASSPPNGGRIETQYF
few	TRBV12-3/TRBV12-4	TRBJ2-1	CASGTRIQFF
few	TRBV10-3	TRBJ1-1	CAISESMENTEAFF
many	TRBV7-2	TRBJ2-5	CASSLRAETQYF
few	TRBV30	NA	CAWCRGFSGYEQYF
NA	TRBV30	TRBJ2-4	CAWMTGVGIQYF
NA	TRBV5-1	TRBJ2-1	CASSYARDRPNSSYNEQFF
NA	TRBV7-8	TRBJ2-1	CASSLGPVFYNEQFF
few	TRBV29-1	TRBJ2-7	CSAQGGGAGLDEQYF
few	TRBV11-2	TRBJ2-2	CASSPIDTGELFF
NA	TRBV5-1	TRBJ1-1	CASSLGGRRGTEAFF
many	TRBV29-1	TRBJ1-2	CSVEDRGDYGYTF
NA	TRBV3-1	TRBJ2-7	CASSPDSGTYEQYF
many	TRBV7-8	TRBJ2-4	CASSLAGALAKNIQYF
NA	TRBV20-1	TRBJ2-1	CSARDLTSSTDNEQFF
NA	TRBV7-8	TRBJ2-1	CASSSPPGSPKDNEQFF
NA	TRBV12-3/TRBV12-4	TRBJ2-3	CASSPFRGPDTQYF
few	TRBV24-1	TRBJ1-2	CATSATSQQGSYTF
NA	TRBV7-2	TRBJ2-7	CASSRLGGPRGYEQYF
many	TRBV20-1	TRBJ2-1	CSAPSRTHNEQFF
NA	TRBV20-1	TRBJ2-3	CSVGTRPTDTQYF
NA	TRBV28	TRBJ1-2	CAAGAEGRGMNGYAF
NA	TRBV4-2	TRBJ1-2	CASSQGRGTVLGYTF
many	TRBV5-1	TRBJ2-7	CASSLEGQGANYEQYF
many	TRBV7-2	TRBJ2-1	CASSLDGAVDEQFF
few	TRBV2	TRBJ2-4	CASTRGGLAPNEQYF
NA	TRBV20-1	TRBJ2-3	CSAPQRAGADTQYF
few	TRBV12-3/TRBV12-4	NA	CASSLASGGSEQYF
few	TRBV7-6	TRBJ2-3	CASSLWQGADTQYF
many	TRBV27	TRBJ2-1	CASSRYYNEQFF
few	TRBV2	TRBJ1-5	CASRTQGTSNQPQHF
NA	TRBV20-1	TRBJ2-1	CSSKIAFSSYNEQFF
NA	TRBV20-1	TRBJ2-1	CSASSRILQRVQQFF
NA	TRBV10-1	TRBJ2-3	CASSESDWKTQYF
once	TRBV28	TRBJ1-1	CASSFGGYLNTEAFF
few	TRBV3-1	TRBJ2-1	CASSRRGGGNNEQFF
few	TRBV6-4	TRBJ1-2	CASTGDYGYTF
many	TRBV5-1	TRBJ2-7	CASSLAKDRLGGVEQYF
many	TRBV9	TRBJ1-2	CASSVGGSYGYTF
NA	TRBV5-8	TRBJ2-7	CASSPILDRDYEQYF
few	TRBV6-5	TRBJ2-7	CASSYSSTGALYEQYF
NA	TRBV10-3	TRBJ2-2	CAIRGTGANTGELFF
NA	TRBV9	TRBJ2-1	CASSVGVGSYNEQFF
many	TRBV9	TRBJ1-2	CASSVLSTGDYGYTF
NA	TRBV5-1	TRBJ2-6	CASSFLSPDRGVHEANVPTF
few	TRBV6-2/TRBV6-3	TRBJ1-2	CASRTGANYGYTF
few	TRBV2	TRBJ1-1	CASTRGRETEAFF
few	TRBV12-3/TRBV12-4	TRBJ1-1	CASSSGGPRLTEAFF
few	TRBV7-9	TRBJ1-1	CASSLETGIAFF
few	TRBV28	TRBJ1-5	CASSALQGMSQPQHF
few	TRBV30	TRBJ2-1	CAWSRGGFYNEQFF
few	TRBV12-3/TRBV12-4	TRBJ2-1	CASSRAGGRSYNEQFF
NA	TRBV20-1	TRBJ1-2	CSASQGQGVDGYTF
many	TRBV20-1	TRBJ2-1	CSAIRGNNEQFF
few	TRBV6-2/TRBV6-3	TRBJ2-1	CASSATSRGAAEQFF
NA	TRBV20-1	TRBJ2-3	CSASRGGALLTDTQYF
NA	TRBV9	TRBJ2-2	CASSVGASTGELFF